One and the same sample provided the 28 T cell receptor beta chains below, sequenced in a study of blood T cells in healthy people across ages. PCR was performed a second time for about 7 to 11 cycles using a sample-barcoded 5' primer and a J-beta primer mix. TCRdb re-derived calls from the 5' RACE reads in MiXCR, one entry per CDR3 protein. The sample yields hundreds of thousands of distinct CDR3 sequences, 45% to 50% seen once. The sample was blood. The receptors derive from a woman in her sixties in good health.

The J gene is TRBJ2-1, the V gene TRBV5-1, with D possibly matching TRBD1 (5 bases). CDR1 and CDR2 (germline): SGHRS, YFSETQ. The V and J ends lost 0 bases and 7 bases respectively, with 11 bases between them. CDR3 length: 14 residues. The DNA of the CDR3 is TGCGCCAGCAGCTTGGGGACCCCAGGGAATGAGCAGTTCTTC. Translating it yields CASSLGTPGNEQFF.

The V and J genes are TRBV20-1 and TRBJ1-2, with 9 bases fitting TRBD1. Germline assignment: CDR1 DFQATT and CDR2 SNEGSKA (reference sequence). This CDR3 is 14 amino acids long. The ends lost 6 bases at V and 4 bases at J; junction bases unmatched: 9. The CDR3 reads CSASKQGATYGYTF. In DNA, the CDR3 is TGCAGTGCCTCAAAACAGGGGGCAACCTATGGCTACACCTTC.

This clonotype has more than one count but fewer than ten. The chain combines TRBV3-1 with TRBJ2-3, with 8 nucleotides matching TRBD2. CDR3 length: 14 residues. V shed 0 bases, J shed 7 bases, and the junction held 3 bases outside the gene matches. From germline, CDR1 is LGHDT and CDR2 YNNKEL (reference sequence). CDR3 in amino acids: CASSQEIAGYTQYF. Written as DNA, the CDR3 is TGTGCCAGCAGCCAAGAAATAGCGGGGTATACGCAGTATTTT.

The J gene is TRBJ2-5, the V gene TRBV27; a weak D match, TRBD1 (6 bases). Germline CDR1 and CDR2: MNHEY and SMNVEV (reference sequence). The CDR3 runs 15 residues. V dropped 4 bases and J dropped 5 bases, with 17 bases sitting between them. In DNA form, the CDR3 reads TGTGCCAGCAGTTCACTGCCAGGGGCGTTGGAGACCCAGTACTTC. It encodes CASSSLPGALETQYF.

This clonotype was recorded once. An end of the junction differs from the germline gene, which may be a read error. DNA of the CDR3: TGTGCCAGCAGTTACCGATCACTTAAAGGGGGCTACGGGCAGTACTTC. Translating it yields CASSYRSLKGGYGQYF. The rearrangement links TRBV6-5 to TRBJ2-7, with 7 bases matching TRBD1. CDR3 length: 16 amino acids. Germline CDR1 and CDR2: MNHEY and SVGAGI.

The CDR3, as DNA: TGTGCCAGCAGGCAAACGGGACAGGGGGCCGGTCAGCCCCAGCATTTT. It encodes CASRQTGQGAGQPQHF. The chain is built from TRBV6-2 or TRBV6-3 and TRBJ1-5; TRBD1 matches 12 bases. V lost 6 bases, J lost 6 bases, and 9 bases stayed unmatched. Germline CDR1 is MNHEY and CDR2 is SVGEGT. The CDR3 runs 16 residues.

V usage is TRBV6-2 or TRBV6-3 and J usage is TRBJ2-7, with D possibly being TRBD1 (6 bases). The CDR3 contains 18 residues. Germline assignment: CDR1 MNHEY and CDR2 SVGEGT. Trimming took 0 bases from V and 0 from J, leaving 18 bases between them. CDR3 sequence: CASSYSQGAPTSSYEQYF. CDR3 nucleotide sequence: TGTGCCAGCAGTTACTCACAGGGAGCCCCCACGAGCTCCTACGAGCAGTACTTC.

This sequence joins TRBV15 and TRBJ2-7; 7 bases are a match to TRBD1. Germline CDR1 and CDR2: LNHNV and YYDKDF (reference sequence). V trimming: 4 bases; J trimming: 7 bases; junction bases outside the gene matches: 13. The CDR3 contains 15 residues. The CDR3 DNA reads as TGTGCCACCAGCATTGCCGGGGACAGTTACAATGAGCAGTACTTC. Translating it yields CATSIAGDSYNEQYF.

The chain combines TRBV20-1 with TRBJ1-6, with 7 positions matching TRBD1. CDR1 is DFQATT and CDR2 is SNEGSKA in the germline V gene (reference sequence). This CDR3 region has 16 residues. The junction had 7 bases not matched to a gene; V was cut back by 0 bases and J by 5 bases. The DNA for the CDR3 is TGCAGTGCTAGAGACAGACCGGGACAGAATAATTCACCCCTCCACTTT. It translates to CSARDRPGQNNSPLHF.

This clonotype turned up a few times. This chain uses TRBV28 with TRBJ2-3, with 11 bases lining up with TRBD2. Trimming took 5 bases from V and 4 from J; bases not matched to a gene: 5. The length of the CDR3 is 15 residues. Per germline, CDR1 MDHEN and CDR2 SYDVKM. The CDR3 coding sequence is TGTGCCAGCAGTCCCACACTAGCGGGAGCAGATACGCAGTATTTT. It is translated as CASSPTLAGADTQYF.

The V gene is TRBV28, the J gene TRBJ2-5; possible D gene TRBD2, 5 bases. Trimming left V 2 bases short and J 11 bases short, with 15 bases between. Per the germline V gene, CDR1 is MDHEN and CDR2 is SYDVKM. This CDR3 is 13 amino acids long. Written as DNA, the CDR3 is TGTGCCAGCAGTTTAAGGGCGGGCAATGAGCAGTACTTC. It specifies CASSLRAGNEQYF.

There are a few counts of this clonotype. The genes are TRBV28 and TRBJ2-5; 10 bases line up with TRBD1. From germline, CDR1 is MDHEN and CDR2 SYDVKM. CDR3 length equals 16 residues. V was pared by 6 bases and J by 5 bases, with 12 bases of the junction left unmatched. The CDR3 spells CASRYLGTGERETQYF. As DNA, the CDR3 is TGTGCCAGCAGATACCTTGGGACAGGGGAACGGGAGACCCAGTACTTC.

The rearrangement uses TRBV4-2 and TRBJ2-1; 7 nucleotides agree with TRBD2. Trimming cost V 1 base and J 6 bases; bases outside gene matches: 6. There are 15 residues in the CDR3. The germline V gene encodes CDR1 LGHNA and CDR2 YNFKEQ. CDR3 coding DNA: TGTGCCAGCAGCCAAGGGGCGGGAGCGGGCAATGAGCAGTTCTTC. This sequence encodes CASSQGAGAGNEQFF.

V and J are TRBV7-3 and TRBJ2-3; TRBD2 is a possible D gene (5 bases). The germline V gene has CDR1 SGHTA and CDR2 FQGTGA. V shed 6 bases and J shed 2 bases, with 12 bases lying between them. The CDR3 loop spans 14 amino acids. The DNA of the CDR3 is TGTGCCAGCAGTCAACAGCGGACCACAGATACGCAGTATTTT. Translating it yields CASSQQRTTDTQYF.

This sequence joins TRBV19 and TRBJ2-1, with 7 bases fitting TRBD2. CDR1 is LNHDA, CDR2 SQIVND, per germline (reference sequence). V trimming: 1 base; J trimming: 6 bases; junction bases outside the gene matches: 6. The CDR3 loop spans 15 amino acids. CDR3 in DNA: TGTGCCAGTAGTATAGCTGCGGGAGTTAGCAATGAGCAGTTCTTC. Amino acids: CASSIAAGVSNEQFF.

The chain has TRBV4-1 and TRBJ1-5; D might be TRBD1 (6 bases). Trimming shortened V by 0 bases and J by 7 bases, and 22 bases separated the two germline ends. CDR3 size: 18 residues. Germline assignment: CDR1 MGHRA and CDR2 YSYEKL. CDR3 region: CASSQDHPESRGGQPQHF. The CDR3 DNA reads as TGCGCCAGCAGCCAAGATCACCCTGAAAGCCGCGGGGGCCAGCCCCAGCATTTT.

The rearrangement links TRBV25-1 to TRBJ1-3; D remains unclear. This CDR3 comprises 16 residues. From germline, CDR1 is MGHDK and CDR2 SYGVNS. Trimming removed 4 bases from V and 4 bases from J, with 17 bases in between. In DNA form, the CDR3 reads TGTGCCAGCAGTGCCTCCGGAAGAACAGAAGGAAACACCATATATTTT. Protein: CASSASGRTEGNTIYF.

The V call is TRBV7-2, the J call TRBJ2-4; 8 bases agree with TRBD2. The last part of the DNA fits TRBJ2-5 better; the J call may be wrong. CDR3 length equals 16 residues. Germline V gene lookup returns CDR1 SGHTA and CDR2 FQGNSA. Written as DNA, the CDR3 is TGTGCCAGCAGCTTAGCGGGGTTGCGGGGGGAAGAGACCCAGTACTTC. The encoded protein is CASSLAGLRGEETQYF.

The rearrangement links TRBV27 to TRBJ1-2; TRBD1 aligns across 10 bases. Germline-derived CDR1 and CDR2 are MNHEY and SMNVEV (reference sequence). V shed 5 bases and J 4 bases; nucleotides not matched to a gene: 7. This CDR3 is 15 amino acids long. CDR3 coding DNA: TGTGCCAGCAGTGACGGGACAGGGGTTATCTATGGCTACACCTTC. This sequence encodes CASSDGTGVIYGYTF.

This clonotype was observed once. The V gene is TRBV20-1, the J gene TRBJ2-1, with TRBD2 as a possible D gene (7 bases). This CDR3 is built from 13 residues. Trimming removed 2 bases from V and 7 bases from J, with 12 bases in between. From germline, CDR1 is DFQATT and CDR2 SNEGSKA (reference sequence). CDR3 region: CSARPGGRNEQFF. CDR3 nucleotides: TGCAGTGCTAGACCCGGGGGGCGGAATGAGCAGTTCTTC.

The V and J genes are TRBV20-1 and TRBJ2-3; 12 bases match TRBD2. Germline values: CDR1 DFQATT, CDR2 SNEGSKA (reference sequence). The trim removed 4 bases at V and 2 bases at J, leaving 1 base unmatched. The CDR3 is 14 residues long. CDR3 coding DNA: TGCAGTGCTACTAGCGGGAGGGCCACAGATACGCAGTATTTT. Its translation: CSATSGRATDTQYF.

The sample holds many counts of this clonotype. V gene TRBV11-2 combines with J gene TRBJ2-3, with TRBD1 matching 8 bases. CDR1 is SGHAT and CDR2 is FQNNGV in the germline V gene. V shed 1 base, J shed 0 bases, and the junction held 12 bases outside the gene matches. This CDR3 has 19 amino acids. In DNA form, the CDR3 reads TGTGCCAGCAGCTTAGCTCTCACAGGGGGTTTATCTAGCACAGATACGCAGTATTTT. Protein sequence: CASSLALTGGLSSTDTQYF.

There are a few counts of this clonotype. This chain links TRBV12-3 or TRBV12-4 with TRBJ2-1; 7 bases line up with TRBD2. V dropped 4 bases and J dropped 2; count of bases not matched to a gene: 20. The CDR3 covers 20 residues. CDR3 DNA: TGTGCCAGCAGTTCCAGCGTGGGTGGGACGGGAGGACTTGCCTACAATGAGCAGTTCTTC. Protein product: CASSSSVGGTGGLAYNEQFF.

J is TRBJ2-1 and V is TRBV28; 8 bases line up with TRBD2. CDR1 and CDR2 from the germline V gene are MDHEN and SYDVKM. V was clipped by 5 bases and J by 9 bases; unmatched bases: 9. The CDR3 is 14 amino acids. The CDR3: CASSRSGSSGEQFF. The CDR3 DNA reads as TGTGCCAGCAGTCGGAGCGGGAGTTCCGGTGAGCAGTTCTTC.

As DNA, the CDR3 is TGCAGTGATAGGGCCGACGGACCTACCTACGAGCAGTTCTTC. Its protein is CSDRADGPTYEQFF. The genes are TRBV20-1 and TRBJ2-1; no definite D call. This CDR3 is 14 amino acids long. The germline gives CDR1 DFQATT, CDR2 SNEGSKA (reference sequence). V dropped 7 bases and J dropped 10 bases, with 23 bases sitting between them.

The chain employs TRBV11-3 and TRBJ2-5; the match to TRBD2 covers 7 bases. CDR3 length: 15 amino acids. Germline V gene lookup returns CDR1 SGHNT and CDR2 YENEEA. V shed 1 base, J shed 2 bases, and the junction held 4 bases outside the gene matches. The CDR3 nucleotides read TGTGCCAGCAGCTTAGCTAGCGGACATCAAGAGACCCAGTACTTC. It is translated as CASSLASGHQETQYF. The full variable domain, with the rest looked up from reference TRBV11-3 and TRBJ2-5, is EAGVVQSPRYKIIEKKQPVAFWCNPISGHNTLYWYLQNLGQGPELLIRYENEEAVDDSQLPKDRFSAERLKGVDSTLKIQPAELGDSAVYLCASSLASGHQETQYFGPGTRLLVL.

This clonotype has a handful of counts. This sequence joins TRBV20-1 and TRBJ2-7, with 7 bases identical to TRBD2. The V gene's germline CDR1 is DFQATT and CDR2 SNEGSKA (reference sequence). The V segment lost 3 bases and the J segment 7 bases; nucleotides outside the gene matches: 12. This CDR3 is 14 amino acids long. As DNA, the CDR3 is TGCAGTGCTAGTGGCGGGAGTAGGAACAATGAGCAGTACTTC. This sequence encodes CSASGGSRNNEQYF.

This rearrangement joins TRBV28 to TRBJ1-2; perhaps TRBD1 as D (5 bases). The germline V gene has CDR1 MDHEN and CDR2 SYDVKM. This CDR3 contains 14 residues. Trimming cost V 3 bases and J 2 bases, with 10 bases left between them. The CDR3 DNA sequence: TGTGCCAGCAGTTTCGAGGGGATCAACTATGGCTACACCTTC. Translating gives CASSFEGINYGYTF.